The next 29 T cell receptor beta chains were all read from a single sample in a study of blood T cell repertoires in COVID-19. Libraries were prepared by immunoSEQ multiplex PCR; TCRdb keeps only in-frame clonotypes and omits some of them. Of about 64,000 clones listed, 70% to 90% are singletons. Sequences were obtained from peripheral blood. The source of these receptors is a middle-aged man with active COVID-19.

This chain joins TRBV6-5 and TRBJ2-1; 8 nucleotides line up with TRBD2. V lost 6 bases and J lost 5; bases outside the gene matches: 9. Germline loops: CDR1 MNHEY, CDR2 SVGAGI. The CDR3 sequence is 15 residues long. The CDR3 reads CASRIELAVHNEQFF. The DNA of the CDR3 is TGTGCCAGCAGGATCGAACTAGCGGTCCACAATGAGCAGTTCTTC.

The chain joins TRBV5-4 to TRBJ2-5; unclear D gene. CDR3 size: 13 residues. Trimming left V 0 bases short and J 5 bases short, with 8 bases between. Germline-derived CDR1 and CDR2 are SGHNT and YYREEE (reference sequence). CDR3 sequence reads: CASSLDTVETQYF. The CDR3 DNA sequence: TGTGCCAGCAGCTTGGATACGGTGGAGACCCAGTACTTC. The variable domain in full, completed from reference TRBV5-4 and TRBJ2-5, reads ETGVTQSPTHLIKTRGQQVTLRCSSQSGHNTVSWYQQALGQGPQFIFQYYREEENGRGNFPPRFSGLQFPNYSSELNVNALELDDSALYLCASSLDTVETQYFGPGTRLLVL.

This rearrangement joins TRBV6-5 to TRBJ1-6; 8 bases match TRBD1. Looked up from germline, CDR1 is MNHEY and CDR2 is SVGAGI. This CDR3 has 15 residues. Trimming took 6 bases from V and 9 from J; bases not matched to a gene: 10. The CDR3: CASSLDRVAGSPLHF. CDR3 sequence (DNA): TGTGCCAGCAGCTTGGACAGGGTAGCAGGTTCACCCCTCCACTTT.

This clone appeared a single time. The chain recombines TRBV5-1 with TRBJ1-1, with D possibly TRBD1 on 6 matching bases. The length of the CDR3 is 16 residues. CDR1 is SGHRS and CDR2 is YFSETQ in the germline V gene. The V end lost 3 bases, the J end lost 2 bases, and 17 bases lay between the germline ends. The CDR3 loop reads CASSWGQRGGNTEAFF. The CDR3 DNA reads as TGCGCCAGCAGCTGGGGGCAGAGAGGGGGTAACACTGAAGCTTTCTTT.

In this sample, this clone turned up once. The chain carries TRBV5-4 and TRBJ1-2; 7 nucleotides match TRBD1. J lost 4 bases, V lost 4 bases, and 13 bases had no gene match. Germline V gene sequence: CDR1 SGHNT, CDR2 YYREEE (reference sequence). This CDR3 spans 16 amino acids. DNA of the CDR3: TGTGCCAGCAGCCCGGGGACAGCCGTCCCCCCCTATGGCTACACCTTC. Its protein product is CASSPGTAVPPYGYTF.

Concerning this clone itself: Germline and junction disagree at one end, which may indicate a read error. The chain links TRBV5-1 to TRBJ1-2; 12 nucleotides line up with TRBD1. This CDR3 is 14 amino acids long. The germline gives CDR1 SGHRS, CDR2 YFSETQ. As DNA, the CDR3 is TGCGCCAGCAGTTTGGGACAGGGGGCGGAAGGCTACACCTTC. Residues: CASSLGQGAEGYTF.

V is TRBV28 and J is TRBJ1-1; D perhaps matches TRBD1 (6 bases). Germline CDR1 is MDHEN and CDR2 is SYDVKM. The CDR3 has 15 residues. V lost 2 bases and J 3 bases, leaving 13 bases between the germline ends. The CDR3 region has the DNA TGTGCCAGCAGTTTAGGGGGGGCAGGGGACACTGAAGCTTTCTTT. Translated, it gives CASSLGGAGDTEAFF.

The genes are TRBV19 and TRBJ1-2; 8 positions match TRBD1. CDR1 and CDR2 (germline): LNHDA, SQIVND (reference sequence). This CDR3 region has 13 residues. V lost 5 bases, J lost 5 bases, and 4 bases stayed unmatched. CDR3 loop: CASSSDRAYGYTF. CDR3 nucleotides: TGTGCCAGTAGTTCGGACAGGGCGTATGGCTACACCTTC.

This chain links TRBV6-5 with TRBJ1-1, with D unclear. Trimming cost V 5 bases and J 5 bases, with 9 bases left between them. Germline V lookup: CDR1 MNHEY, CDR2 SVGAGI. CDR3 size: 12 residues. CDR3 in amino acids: CASSLGWTEAFF. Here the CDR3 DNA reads TGTGCCAGCAGTCTCGGGTGGACTGAAGCTTTCTTT.

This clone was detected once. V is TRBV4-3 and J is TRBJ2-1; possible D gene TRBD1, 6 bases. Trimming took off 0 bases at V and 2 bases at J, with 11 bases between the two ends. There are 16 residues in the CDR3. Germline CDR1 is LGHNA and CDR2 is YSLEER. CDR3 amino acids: CASSQDPDSPYNEQFF. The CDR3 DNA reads TGCGCCAGCAGCCAAGATCCGGACAGTCCCTACAATGAGCAGTTCTTC.

CDR3 protein: CASSLSPGNYGYTF. CDR3 DNA sequence: TGCGCCAGCAGCCTCTCCCCGGGTAACTATGGCTACACCTTC. The V gene is TRBV5-1, the J gene TRBJ1-2; the D is unclear. Per the germline V gene, CDR1 is SGHRS and CDR2 is YFSETQ. Trimming cost V 4 bases and J 1 base, with 11 bases left between them. This CDR3 is 14 amino acids long.

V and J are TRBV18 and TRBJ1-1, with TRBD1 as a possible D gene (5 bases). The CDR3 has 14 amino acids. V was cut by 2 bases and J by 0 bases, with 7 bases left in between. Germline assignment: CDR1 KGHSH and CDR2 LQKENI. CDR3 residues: CASSPDRMNTEAFF. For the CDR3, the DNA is TGTGCCAGCTCACCAGACAGAATGAACACTGAAGCTTTCTTT.

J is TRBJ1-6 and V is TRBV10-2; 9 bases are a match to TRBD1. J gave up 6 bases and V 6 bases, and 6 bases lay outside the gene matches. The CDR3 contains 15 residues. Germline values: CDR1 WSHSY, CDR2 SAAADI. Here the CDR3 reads CASSGTGFSNSPLHF. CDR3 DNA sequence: TGCGCCAGCAGCGGGACAGGGTTTAGTAATTCACCCCTCCACTTT.

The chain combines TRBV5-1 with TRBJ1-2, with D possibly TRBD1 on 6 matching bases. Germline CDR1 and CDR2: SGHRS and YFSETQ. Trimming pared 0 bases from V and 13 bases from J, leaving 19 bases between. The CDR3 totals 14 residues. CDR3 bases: TGCGCCAGCAGCTTGGGACAGGCTGCGGCCAGGGGCACCTTC. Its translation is CASSLGQAAARGTF.

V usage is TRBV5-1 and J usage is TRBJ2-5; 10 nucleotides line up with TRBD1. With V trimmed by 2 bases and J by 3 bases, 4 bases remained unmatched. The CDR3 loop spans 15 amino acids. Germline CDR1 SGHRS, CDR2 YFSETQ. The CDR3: CASSLGQGGKETQYF. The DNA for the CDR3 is TGCGCCAGCAGCTTAGGACAGGGGGGAAAAGAGACCCAGTACTTC.

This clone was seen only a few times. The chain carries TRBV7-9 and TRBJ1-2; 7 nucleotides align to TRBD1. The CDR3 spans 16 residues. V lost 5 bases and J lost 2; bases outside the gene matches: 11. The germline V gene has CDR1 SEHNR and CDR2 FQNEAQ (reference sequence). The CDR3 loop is CASSPLETGLNYGYTF. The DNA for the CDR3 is TGTGCCAGCAGCCCTCTAGAGACAGGGCTCAACTATGGCTACACCTTC.

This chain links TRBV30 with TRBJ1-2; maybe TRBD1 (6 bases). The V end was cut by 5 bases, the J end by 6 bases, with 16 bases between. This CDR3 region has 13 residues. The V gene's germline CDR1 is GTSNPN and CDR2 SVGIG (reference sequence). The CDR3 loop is CAWSGDGANGYTF. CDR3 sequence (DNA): TGTGCCTGGTCAGGGGACGGGGCTAATGGCTACACCTTC.

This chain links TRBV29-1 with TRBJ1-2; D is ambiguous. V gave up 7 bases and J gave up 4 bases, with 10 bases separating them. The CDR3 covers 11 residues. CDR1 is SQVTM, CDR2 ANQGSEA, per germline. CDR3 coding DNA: TGCAGCGGGAGGGCGGTCTATGGCTACACCTTC. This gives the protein CSGRAVYGYTF.

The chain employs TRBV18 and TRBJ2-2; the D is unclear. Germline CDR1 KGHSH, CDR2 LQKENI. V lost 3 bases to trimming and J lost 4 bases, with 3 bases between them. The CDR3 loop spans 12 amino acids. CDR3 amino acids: CASSPVTGELFF. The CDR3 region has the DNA TGTGCCAGCTCACCCGTCACCGGGGAGCTGTTTTTT.

In nucleotides, the CDR3 is TGTGCCAGTAGTGGATGGACTAGCACCCACGAGCAGTACTTC. The encoded protein is CASSGWTSTHEQYF. V usage is TRBV19 and J usage is TRBJ2-7; 8 positions match TRBD2. The CDR3 sequence is 14 residues long. Germline CDR1 reads LNHDA; CDR2 reads SQIVND (reference sequence). V dropped 5 bases and J dropped 5; count of bases not matched to a gene: 8. The complete variable domain, with remaining parts taken from reference TRBV19 and TRBJ2-7, reads DGGITQSPKYLFRKEGQNVTLSCEQNLNHDAMYWYRQDPGQGLRLIYYSQIVNDFQKGDIAEGYSVSREKKESFPLTVTSAQKNPTAFYLCASSGWTSTHEQYFGPGTRLTVT.

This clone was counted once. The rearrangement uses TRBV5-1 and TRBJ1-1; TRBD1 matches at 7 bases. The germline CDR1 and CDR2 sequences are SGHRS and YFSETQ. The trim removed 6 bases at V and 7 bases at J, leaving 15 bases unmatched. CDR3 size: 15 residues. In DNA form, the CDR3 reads TGCGCCAGCACTGGAAGGGGGCAAGAACGGGTTGAAGCTTTCTTT. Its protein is CASTGRGQERVEAFF.

CDR3 region: CATMLMPGLGAKRFRPRTQYF. For the CDR3, the DNA is TGTGCCACCATGTTGATGCCGGGACTGGGAGCCAAGAGGTTCAGGCCTAGGACCCAGTACTTC. This chain connects TRBV24-1 to TRBJ2-5, with D maybe TRBD2 (6 bases). CDR1 KGHDR and CDR2 SFDVKD come from the germline V gene. The CDR3 is 21 residues long. V was pared by 8 bases and J by 7 bases, with 40 bases between.

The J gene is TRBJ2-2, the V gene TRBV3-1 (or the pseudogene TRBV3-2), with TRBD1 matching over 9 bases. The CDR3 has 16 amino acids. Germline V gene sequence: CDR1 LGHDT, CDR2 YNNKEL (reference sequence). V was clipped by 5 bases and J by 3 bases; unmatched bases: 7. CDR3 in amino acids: CASSFRRDRDTGELFF. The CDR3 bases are TGTGCCAGCAGCTTCCGCCGGGACAGGGACACCGGGGAGCTGTTTTTT.

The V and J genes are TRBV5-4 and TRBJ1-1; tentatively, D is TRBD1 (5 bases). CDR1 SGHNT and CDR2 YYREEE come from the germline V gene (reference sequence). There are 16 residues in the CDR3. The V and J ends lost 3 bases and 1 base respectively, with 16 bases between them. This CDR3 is CASSYRSGQGNTEAFF. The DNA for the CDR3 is TGTGCCAGCAGCTACCGTAGTGGGCAGGGGAACACTGAAGCTTTCTTT.

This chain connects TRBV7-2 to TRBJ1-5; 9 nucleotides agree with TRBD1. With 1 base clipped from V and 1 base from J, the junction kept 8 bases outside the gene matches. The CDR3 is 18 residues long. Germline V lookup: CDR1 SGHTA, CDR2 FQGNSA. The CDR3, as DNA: TGTGCCAGCAGCTTAGGAGGACAGGGGCGGCGAAGCAATCAGCCCCAGCATTTT. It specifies CASSLGGQGRRSNQPQHF.

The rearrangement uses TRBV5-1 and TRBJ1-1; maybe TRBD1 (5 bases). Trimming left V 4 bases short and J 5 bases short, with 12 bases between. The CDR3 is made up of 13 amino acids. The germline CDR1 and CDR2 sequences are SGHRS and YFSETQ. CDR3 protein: CASSHSGGTEAFF. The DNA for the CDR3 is TGCGCCAGCAGCCATTCTGGGGGGACTGAAGCTTTCTTT.

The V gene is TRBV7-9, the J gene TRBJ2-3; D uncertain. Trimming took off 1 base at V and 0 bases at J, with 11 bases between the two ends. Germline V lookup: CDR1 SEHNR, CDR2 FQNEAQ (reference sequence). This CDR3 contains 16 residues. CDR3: CASSLGQALSTDTQYF. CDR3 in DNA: TGTGCCAGCAGCTTAGGGCAGGCCCTTAGCACAGATACGCAGTATTTT.

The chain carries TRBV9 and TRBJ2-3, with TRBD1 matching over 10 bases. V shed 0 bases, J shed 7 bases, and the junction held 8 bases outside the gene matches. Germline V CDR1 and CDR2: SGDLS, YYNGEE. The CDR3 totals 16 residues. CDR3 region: CASSVEPGDRGHTQYF. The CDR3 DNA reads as TGTGCCAGCAGCGTAGAACCAGGGGACAGGGGTCATACGCAGTATTTT.

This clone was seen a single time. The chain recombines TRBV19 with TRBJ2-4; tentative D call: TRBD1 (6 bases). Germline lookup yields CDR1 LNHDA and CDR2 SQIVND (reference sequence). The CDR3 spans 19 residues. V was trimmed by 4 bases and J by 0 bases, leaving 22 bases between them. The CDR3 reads CASSRKGTVGQLAKNIQYF. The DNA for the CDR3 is TGTGCCAGTAGTAGAAAAGGTACCGTCGGACAGCTAGCCAAAAACATTCAGTACTTC. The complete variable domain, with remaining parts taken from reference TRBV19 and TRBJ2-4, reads DGGITQSPKYLFRKEGQNVTLSCEQNLNHDAMYWYRQDPGQGLRLIYYSQIVNDFQKGDIAEGYSVSREKKESFPLTVTSAQKNPTAFYLCASSRKGTVGQLAKNIQYFGAGTRLSVL.